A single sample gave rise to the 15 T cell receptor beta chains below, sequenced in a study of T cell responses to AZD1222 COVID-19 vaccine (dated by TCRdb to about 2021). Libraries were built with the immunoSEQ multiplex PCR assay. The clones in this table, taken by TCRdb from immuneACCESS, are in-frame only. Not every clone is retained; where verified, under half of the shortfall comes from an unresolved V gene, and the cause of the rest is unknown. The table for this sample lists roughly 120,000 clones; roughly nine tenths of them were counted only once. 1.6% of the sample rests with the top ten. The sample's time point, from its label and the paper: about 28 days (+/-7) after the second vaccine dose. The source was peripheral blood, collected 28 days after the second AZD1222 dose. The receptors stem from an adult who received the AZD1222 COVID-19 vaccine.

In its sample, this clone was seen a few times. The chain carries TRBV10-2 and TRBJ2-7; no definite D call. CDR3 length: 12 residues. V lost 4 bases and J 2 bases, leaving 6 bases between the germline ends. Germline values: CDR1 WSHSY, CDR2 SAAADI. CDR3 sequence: CASSVQAYEQYF. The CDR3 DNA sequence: TGCGCCAGCAGTGTACAAGCCTACGAGCAGTACTTC.

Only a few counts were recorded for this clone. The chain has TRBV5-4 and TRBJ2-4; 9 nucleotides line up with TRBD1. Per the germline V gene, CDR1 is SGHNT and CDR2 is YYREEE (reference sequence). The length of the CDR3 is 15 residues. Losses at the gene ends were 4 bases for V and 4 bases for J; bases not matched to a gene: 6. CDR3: CASSIPGTGKNIQYF. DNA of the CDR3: TGTGCCAGCAGCATCCCCGGGACAGGGAAAAACATTCAGTACTTC.

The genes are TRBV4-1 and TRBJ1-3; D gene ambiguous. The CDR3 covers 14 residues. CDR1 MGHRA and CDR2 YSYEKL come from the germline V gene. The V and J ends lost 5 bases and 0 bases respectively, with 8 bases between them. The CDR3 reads CASSTGNSGNTIYF. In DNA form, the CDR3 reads TGCGCCAGCAGCACGGGGAACTCTGGAAACACCATATATTTT.

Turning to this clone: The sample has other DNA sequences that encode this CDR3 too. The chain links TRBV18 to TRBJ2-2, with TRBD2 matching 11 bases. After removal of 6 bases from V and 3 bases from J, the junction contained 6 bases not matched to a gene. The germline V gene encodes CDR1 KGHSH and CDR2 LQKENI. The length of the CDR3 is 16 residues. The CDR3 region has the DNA TGTGCCAGCTCCCCCACTAGCGGGAGTTACACCGGGGAGCTGTTTTTT. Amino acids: CASSPTSGSYTGELFF.

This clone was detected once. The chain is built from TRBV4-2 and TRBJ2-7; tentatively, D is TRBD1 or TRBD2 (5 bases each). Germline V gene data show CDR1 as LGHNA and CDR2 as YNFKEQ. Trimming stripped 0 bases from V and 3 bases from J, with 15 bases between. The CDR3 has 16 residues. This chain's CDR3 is CASSQEQERRIYEQYF. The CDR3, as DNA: TGTGCCAGCAGCCAAGAACAGGAGCGGAGGATCTACGAGCAGTACTTC.

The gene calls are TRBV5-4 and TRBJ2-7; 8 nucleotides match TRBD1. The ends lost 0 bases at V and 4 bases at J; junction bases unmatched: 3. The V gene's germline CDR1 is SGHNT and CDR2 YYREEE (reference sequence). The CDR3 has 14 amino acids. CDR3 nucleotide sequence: TGTGCCAGCAGCTTGGGACAGGGGTTTTACGAGCAGTACTTC. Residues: CASSLGQGFYEQYF.

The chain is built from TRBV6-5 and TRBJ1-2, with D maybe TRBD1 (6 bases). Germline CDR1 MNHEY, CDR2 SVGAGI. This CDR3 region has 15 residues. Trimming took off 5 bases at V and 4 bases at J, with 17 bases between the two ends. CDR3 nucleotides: TGTGCCAGCAGTCCGGCAAGGACAGTAGGCTATGGCTACACCTTC. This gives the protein CASSPARTVGYGYTF.

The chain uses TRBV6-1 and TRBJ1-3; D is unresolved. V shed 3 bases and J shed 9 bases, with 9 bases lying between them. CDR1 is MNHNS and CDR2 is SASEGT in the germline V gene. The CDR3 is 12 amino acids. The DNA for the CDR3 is TGTGCCAGCAGTGAGAATACGGCCACCATATATTTT. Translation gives CASSENTATIYF.

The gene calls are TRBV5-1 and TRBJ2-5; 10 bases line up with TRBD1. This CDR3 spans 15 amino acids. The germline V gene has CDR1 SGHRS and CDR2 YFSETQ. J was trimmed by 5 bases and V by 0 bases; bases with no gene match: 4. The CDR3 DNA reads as TGCGCCAGCAGCTTGGAGAGGGACAGGGGCGAGACCCAGTACTTC. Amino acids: CASSLERDRGETQYF.

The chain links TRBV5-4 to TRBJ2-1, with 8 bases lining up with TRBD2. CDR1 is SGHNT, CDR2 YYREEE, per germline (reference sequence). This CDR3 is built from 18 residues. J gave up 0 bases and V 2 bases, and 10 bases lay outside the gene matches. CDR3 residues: CASSFALAGFSSYNEQFF. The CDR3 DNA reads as TGTGCCAGCAGCTTTGCCCTAGCGGGCTTTAGCTCCTACAATGAGCAGTTCTTC.

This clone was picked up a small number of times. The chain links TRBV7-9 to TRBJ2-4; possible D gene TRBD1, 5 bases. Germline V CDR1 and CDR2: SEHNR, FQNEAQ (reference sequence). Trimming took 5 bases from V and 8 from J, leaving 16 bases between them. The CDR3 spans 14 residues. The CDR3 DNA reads TGTGCCAGCAGCGGGCCTAGGGGTTTTCACATTCAGTACTTC. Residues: CASSGPRGFHIQYF.

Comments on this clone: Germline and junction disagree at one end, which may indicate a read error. The CDR3 loop is CASSWDRGIRKLDF. The DNA for the CDR3 is TGTGCCAGCAGCTGGGACAGGGGTATTAGAAAATTGGATTTT. The J gene is TRBJ1-5, the V gene TRBV28; TRBD1 matches at 10 bases. The CDR3 has 14 amino acids. CDR1 and CDR2 (germline): MDHEN, SYDVKM.

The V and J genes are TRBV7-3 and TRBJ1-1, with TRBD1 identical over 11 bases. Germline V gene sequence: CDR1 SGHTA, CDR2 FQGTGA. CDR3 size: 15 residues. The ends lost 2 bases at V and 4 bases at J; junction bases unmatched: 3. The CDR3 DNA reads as TGTGCCAGCAGCTTAGAAGGGACAGGGGGCACTGAAGCTTTCTTT. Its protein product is CASSLEGTGGTEAFF.

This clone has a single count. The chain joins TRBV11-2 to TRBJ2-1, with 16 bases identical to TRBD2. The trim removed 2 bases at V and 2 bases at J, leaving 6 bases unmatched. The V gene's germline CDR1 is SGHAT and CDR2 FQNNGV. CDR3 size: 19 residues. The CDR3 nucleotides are TGTGCCAGCAGCTTAAGCGGGACTAGCGGGAGGGGACCCTACAATGAGCAGTTCTTC. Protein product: CASSLSGTSGRGPYNEQFF.

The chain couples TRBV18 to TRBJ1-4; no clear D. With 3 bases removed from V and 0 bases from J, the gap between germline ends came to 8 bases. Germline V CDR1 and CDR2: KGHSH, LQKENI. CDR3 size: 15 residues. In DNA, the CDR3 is TGTGCCAGCTCACCCACACGTTCAACTAATGAAAAACTGTTTTTT. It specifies CASSPTRSTNEKLFF.